The T cell receptor (beta chain) under discussion was sequenced for a study of OX40 agonist ivuxolimab in advanced cancers. Germline V gene sequence: CDR1 ENHRY, CDR2 SYGVKD. This CDR3 comprises 14 residues. Trimming cost V 6 bases and J 4 bases; bases outside gene matches: 7. Assay: immunoSEQ multiplex PCR; the TCRdb copy retains only in-frame clones and omits some. Seen here are about 64,000 clones, approximately 84% observed once, and the top ten hold 9.8%. Source: CD4+ or CD8+ T cells sorted from blood, taken in a trial of the OX40 agonist ivuxolimab. The chain uses TRBV10-3 and TRBJ2-7; 9 bases fit TRBD2. This clonotype originated in an adult with an advanced solid tumor such as melanoma, head and neck, liver or kidney cancer. CDR3 in DNA: TGTGCCATCAGAGAACTAGCGGGTGGATACGAGCAGTACTTC. It specifies CAIRELAGGYEQYF.